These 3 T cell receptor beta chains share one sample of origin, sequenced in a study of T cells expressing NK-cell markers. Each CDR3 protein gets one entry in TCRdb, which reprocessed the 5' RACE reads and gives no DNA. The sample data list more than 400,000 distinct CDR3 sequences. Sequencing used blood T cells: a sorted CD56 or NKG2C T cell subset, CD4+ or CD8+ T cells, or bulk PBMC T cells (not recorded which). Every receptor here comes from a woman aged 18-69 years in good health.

The CDR3: CSGRTSGGYEQYF. The chain links TRBV29-1 to TRBJ2-7; TCRdb's assignment of TRBD2 cannot be checked, as there is no DNA. The V gene's germline CDR1 is SQVTM and CDR2 ANQGSEA. This CDR3 region has 13 residues.

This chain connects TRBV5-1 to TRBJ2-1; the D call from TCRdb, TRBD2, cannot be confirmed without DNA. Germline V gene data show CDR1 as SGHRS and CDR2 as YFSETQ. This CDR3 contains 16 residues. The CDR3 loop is CASSPTTSGRGNEQFF.

This chain's CDR3 is CASSFALNTEAFF. The chain uses TRBV12-3 or TRBV12-4 and TRBJ1-1. The CDR3 sequence is 13 residues long.